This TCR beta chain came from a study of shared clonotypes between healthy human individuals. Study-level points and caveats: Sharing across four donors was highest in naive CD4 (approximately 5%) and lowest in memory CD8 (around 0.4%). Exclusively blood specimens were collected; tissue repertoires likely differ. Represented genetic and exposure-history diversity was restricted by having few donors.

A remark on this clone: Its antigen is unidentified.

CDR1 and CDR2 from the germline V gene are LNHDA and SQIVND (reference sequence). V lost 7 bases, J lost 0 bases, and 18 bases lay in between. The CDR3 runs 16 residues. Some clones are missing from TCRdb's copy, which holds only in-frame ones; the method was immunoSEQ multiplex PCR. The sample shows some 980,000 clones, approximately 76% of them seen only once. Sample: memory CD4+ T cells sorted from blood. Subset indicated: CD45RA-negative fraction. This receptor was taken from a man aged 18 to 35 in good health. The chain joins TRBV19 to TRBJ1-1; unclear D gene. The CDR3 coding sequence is TGTGCCAGTACCCAAAACCTGCAAACTTTGAACACTGAAGCTTTCTTT. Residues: CASTQNLQTLNTEAFF. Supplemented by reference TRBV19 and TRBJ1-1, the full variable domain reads DGGITQSPKYLFRKEGQNVTLSCEQNLNHDAMYWYRQDPGQGLRLIYYSQIVNDFQKGDIAEGYSVSREKKESFPLTVTSAQKNPTAFYLCASTQNLQTLNTEAFFGQGTRLTVV.